This T cell receptor beta chain was recovered during a study of spatial heterogeneity in lung cancer. A unique molecular identifier was carried by every single TCR cDNA molecule. Via MiXCR, TCRdb re-called the 5' RACE reads, giving one row per CDR3 protein. The sample includes roughly 10,000 distinct CDR3 sequences, around 3.9% of them seen just once. Documented time point: sample taken at primary tumor resection. The study sequenced unsorted whole RNA from tumor, nontumor lung or frozen PBMC. There were some 70 donors, all of them untreated patients with early-stage non-small cell lung cancer. The CDR3 is 16 residues long. Germline CDR1 SEHNR, CDR2 FQNEAQ (reference sequence). Trimming took 0 bases from V and 8 from J; bases not matched to a gene: 6. By sample share, this clonotype is medium-sized. This beta chain is off target for a library built for alpha chains, so its abundance means little.

This chain uses TRBV7-9 with TRBJ2-1; TRBD2 matches at 11 bases. The input for sequencing was normal lung tissue next to the tumor, taken at surgery. This TCR was sampled from a male donor with early-stage non-small cell lung cancer. The CDR3 nucleotides are TGTGCCAGCAGCTTAGCGTTAACTAGCGGGAGCCATGAGCAGTTCTTC. It encodes CASSLALTSGSHEQFF.